This entry describes one TCR beta chain. What antigen it recognizes has not been identified. No base qualities exist here, and no much larger clone lies one base off it. The cohort comprised 550 to 700 healthy bone marrow donors. At the time of sampling, all cohort members were nominally healthy, though unrecorded immune exposures were likely present. The donor tested CMV seronegative, placing the donor among the 300 to 400 seronegative members of the cohort. A peripheral blood sample was collected from each donor, and TCR beta sequencing was performed on peripheral blood mononuclear cells. Genomic DNA extraction from the blood cell samples was performed with the Qiagen DNeasy Blood Extraction Kit. Libraries were made using the immunoSEQ multiplex PCR assay. For the multiplex PCR, a mixture combining 60 forward primers for TCR Vbeta segments and 13 reverse primers for TCR Jbeta segments was used. The CDR3 region of rearranged TCR beta genes was amplified from genomic DNA by a multiplex PCR assay. The Illumina HiSeq System was used to sequence the amplified TCR beta libraries as 87-base-pair reads. As for how the authors treated the data: In a later analysis, tens of millions of unique TCR beta chains were counted across the approximately 620 repertoires, and roughly 9.9 million of these chains were shared by at least two donors. A nearest-neighbor algorithm error-corrected the raw reads and collapsed the reads into unique sequences, merging closely related sequences to remove PCR and sequencing errors. V, D and J gene segments were assigned by aligning CDR3 sequences to IMGT reference sequences. For a sequence to be retained, a match of at least six nucleotides was required to both a V gene segment and a J gene segment. A rearrangement was called productive if the CDR3 had no stop codons and remained in frame with V and J, and every other rearrangement was called non-productive. Following IMGT convention, CDR3 was defined as the stretch from the second conserved V-encoded cysteine up to the conserved J-encoded phenylalanine. The earlier analysis of 587 of the donors excluded any sequence lacking an unambiguous match to a single V gene segment. In an earlier analysis of several hundred of the donors, V segments were called functional above 56.7% productive rearrangements and were called segregating when the between-donor standard deviation exceeded 5%. A statistical classification framework was built for diagnosing cytomegalovirus status from the catalog of TCR beta chain sequences. A later analysis assigned V and J genes by comparing TCR nucleotide sequences with IMGT/GENE-DB human TR gene sequences. In a later analysis, CDR3 sequences and most-parsimonious VDJ recombination scenarios were assigned using the TCRdist pipeline. A later analysis defined each TCR beta chain by its CDR3 amino acid sequence plus V-gene family, and excluded reads lacking a unique V-gene family. To address suspected cross-contamination and a sequencing artifact, a later analysis removed a few hundred highly shared, low-generation-probability nucleotide sequences. In a later analysis, a clonal expansion index for each public chain was calculated from normalized within-repertoire ranks of inferred template counts. Generation probabilities in a later analysis came from a VDJ recombination model fitted to out-of-frame rearrangements, and those results were checked against IGoR. Hypergeometric tests were used in a later analysis to score TCR-TCR, TCR-HLA and TCR-CMV co-occurrence, with a repertoire-size bias correction applied to the TCR pairs. False discovery rates were estimated in a later analysis by permuting HLA or CMV assignments 20 times. A later analysis grouped co-occurring TCRs with DBSCAN, adding TCRdist sequence similarity when clustering within HLA-allele-positive subsets. Co-occurrence clustering excluded repertoires with fewer than 30,000 or more than 120,000 public chains, plus five with anomalous nucleotide sharing. In its TCRdb copy, this immuneACCESS table keeps in-frame sequences only and misses some clones. Where compared with another copy, unresolved V genes explain less than half of these, and the others have no known cause. The DNA was the basis for D and trimming; V, J and clone size are from that table. This sample holds over 200,000 clones; about 78% were observed only once. The ten largest clones represent around 4% of the sample.

The data were obtained in a study of cytomegalovirus exposure and HLA in healthy donors (dated by TCRdb to about 2017). With regard to the full study: An earlier analysis of roughly 630 of the donors reported about 290 Gb of sequence data and 117 million unique TCR beta sequences from about 200 million T cells. Roughly 300 gigabases of sequencing data and 75 million to 85 million unique TCR sequences made up an early release that covered 640 HLA-typed donors. Of the roughly 400 genotyped donors, 81% were placed in the genetic ancestry cluster associated with self-reported Caucasian donors. The study aimed to test whether signatures of past pathogen exposure could be identified by cataloging public T cell receptors. The T cell repertoires of 670 or so subjects were profiled by immunosequencing and related to cytomegalovirus serostatus. A separate validation cohort of roughly 120 different subjects was used in addition to the roughly 670-subject first cohort. The study combined high-throughput TCR immunosequencing, statistical association of individual TCRs with disease status, and machine learning to predict cytomegalovirus infection status. In a later analysis, previously published TCR beta repertoires from 550 to 700 donors were re-analyzed and high-resolution HLA genotyping was added so that TCR occurrence patterns could be studied. The later analysis used no new phenotypic data to find candidate immune exposures, relying instead on TCR beta sequences and their occurrence across donors. In an earlier analysis of several hundred of the donors, high-throughput TCR beta sequencing was used to judge whether each TCR beta V gene segment behaved as functional or pseudogenic. Donor age, sex, ethnicity and CMV serostatus were collected together with the repertoire data. A later genetic analysis used genome-wide SNP genotypes for about 65% of the roughly 700 donors, treating that subset as a discovery cohort. Every repertoire in the discovery cohort had been generated on one and the same sequencing platform. Both class I and class II loci were covered by HLA typing, at four-digit resolution. The number of donors typed differed by locus, with roughly 629-640 for A, B, C, DRB1 and DQB1, about 500 for DQA1, about 610 for DPA1, and under 490 for DPB1. Several DR-DQ haplotypes were handled as single units for association and clustering because linkage in the cohort was strong. Among 398 genotyped donors of the cohort, an average of roughly 230,000 unique TCR beta nucleotide sequences was sequenced per donor, of which about 19% were non-productive.

Study-level results and caveats: A group of highly shared sequence variants was considered likely to be a technical artifact of the sequencing pipeline. In this cohort, only TCR beta chains were sequenced, and detectable features were limited by the absence of alpha or paired-chain data. Across donors, most TCR sequences were observed very rarely, whereas some public TCRs were present in many individuals. Most CMV-associated TCR beta chains appeared to be HLA-restricted in a later analysis, and the HLA associations seemed to be driven largely by CMV exposure. The authors suggested that the approach could potentially be generalized to other disease states and immunological phenotypes. In the study, approximately 160 TCR beta chains were listed as associated with cytomegalovirus. Compared with the 666-donor mean, donors in an Asian-associated ancestry cluster had fewer N-insertions in productive TCRs, according to a later genetic analysis. A later analysis found that TCR association rates varied across HLA loci, with DRB1 alleles showing the most associated TCRs and HLA-C alleles the fewest. V-gene and J-gene trimming of TCR beta chains was associated with a missense DCLRE1C variant in a later genetic analysis, and the association was replicated in an independent cohort. A further reported finding was that TCR beta sequences accurately predicted the HLA-A and HLA-B alleles for most subjects in the first cohort. Broadly in line with IMGT annotations, most TCR beta V segments showed up in productive rearrangements about 87% or about 30% of the time in an earlier analysis of 587 of the donors. In a later analysis, HLA-associated TCR beta chains were found to be more clonally expanded and to have lower generation probabilities than equally common non-associated chains. At a false discovery rate of 0.05, a later analysis linked under 20,000 TCR beta sequences to specific HLA alleles. The classifier was reported to diagnose cytomegalovirus status with high specificity and sensitivity in both the original and validation cohorts. Sequencing depth was assumed to be roughly uniform across donors in the presence/absence analyses, though that assumption may not hold. The only immune exposure information available for the cohort was CMV serostatus. A later analysis reported that several top co-occurrence clusters appeared linked to parvovirus B19, influenza, CMV and Epstein-Barr virus. HLA typing was unavailable for some donors at each locus, so association tests used only the typed subset. Strong co-occurrence of HLA alleles, especially DR and DQ, made assigning TCR associations to individual alleles difficult. Correlated functional status among segregating V segments might be attributable to linkage disequilibrium, but an unknown experimental factor could not be ruled out. Because counts were too low, about 18 rarely observed V segments, including chromosome 9 orphons, were excluded from the earlier analysis of some 540 of the donors. A few of the identified cytomegalovirus-associated TCR beta chains were confirmed in vitro to be specific for cytomegalovirus antigens.

This TCR derives from a male donor in good health and CMV-seronegative. Sequenced: PBMCs.

The CDR3 reads CASSPRHTGGDEQYF. The bases read TGTGCCAGCAGTCCCCGGCACACAGGGGGCGACGAGCAGTACTTC. The chain is encoded by TRBV6-6 joined to TRBJ2-7; 9 junctional bases match TRBD1. From V the trimming removes 5 bases and from J it removes 5 bases, while the gene matches leave 10 bases of the junction unaccounted for. CDR3 length: 15 amino acids, cysteine to phenylalanine. Here the CDR3 DNA is all that survives: 45 bases in frame from base 1. The germline V gene (reference sequence) specifies MNHNY as CDR1 and SVGAGI as CDR2.